This T cell receptor (beta chain) emerged from a study of molecular identifiers for immune sequencing clone quantification. This clonotype was observed many times. Its antigen is undetermined. Germline CDR1 reads MNHEY; CDR2 reads SVGEGT. There are 12 residues in the CDR3. Between the trimmed V and J ends, which lost 0 bases and 10 bases, there was a span of 7 bases. Study-level points and caveats: Among effectors, clones above 20 RNA copies held over 97% of molecules; among naive cells, under 1%. Highly expanded clone sizes could be underestimated by identical TCR molecules sharing a barcode.

Previously reported methods and listed TCR primers produced the bulk TCR libraries. MiXCR was run by TCRdb on the PCR reads, yielding one entry per CDR3 protein. The sample contains 60,000 to 80,000 distinct CDR3 sequences, about 18% of which appear only once. The sequenced material came from naive CD8+ T cells from blood, with Jurkat cell RNA spiked in. Specified subset: FACS-sorted CD8+CD4-CCR7+CD45RA+ naive T cells. V and J are TRBV6-2 or TRBV6-3 and TRBJ2-1; D not certain. The sequence was obtained from a human donor in good health. Some libraries in this study had Jurkat cell RNA spiked in. The CDR3 here is CASSYSSVEQFF. CDR3 nucleotide sequence: TGTGCCAGCAGTTACTCCTCTGTGGAGCAGTTCTTC.